The source of this T cell receptor (beta chain) is a study of blood T cell repertoires in COVID-19. Across the study: The United States, Italy and Spain provided the acute and convalescent COVID-19 samples.

The germline V gene has CDR1 DFQATT and CDR2 SNEGSKA (reference sequence). The CDR3 is made up of 15 amino acids. Trimming cost V 3 bases and J 0 bases, with 11 bases left between them. As handled by the study authors: Reference gene primer amplification yielded estimated nucleated cell counts. Assay: immunoSEQ multiplex PCR; the TCRdb copy retains only in-frame clones and omits some. V and J calls and clone size are copied from that table; D and trimming were computed from the DNA. In the table there are 290,000 or so clones, roughly 90% of which are singletons. Researchers sorted participants into cohorts using their self-reported clinical history.

The TCR comes from a woman under 30 with acute COVID-19. The sample taken for sequencing was PBMCs or T cells enriched from blood (not recorded which). The chain couples TRBV20-1 to TRBJ2-2, with D possibly TRBD2 on 5 matching bases. The CDR3 region is CSASGGRSNTGELFF. CDR3 coding DNA: TGCAGTGCTAGTGGCGGGCGGTCGAACACCGGGGAGCTGTTTTTT.